These T cell receptor beta chains were read from a single sample in a study of blood T cell repertoires in COVID-19. The table came from immunoSEQ multiplex PCR; TCRdb's copy has only in-frame clones and leaves some out. The profile shows about 180,000 clones, over 75% of them singletons. The source material was peripheral blood. Receptors were obtained from a man aged 60 to 69 with acute or convalescent COVID-19. The CDR3 runs from the conserved cysteine through the conserved F or W. A D gene is named only where the DNA matches it firmly.

CDR3 protein,CDR3 DNA,J gene,CDR3 length,V gene,D gene
CASSSGGSSYEQYF,TGTGCCAGCAGTTCGGGGGGTAGCTCCTACGAGCAGTACTTC,TRBJ2-7,14,TRBV27,TRBD2
CASSPQGLVTEAFF,TGTGCCAGTAGTCCACAGGGGCTTGTCACTGAAGCTTTCTTT,TRBJ1-1,14,TRBV19,TRBD1
CASSKRSSYNEQFF,TGTGCCAGCAGCAAACGCAGCTCCTACAATGAGCAGTTCTTC,TRBJ2-1,14,TRBV9,NA
CASGHGQGGYGYTF,TGCGCCAGCGGACACGGACAGGGCGGTTATGGCTACACCTTC,TRBJ1-2,14,TRBV5-1,TRBD1
CASSSRGRQSTDTQYF,TGCGCCAGCAGCTCGCGTGGGAGGCAGAGCACAGATACGCAGTATTTT,TRBJ2-3,16,TRBV5-1,NA
CASSSPLESYPGLAGGLDYNEQFF,TGCGCCAGCAGCTCCCCCCTCGAAAGTTATCCGGGACTAGCGGGAGGCCTGGACTACAATGAGCAGTTCTTC,TRBJ2-1,24,TRBV5-1,TRBD2
CATSEPGLAGWNEQFF,TGTGCCACCAGTGAACCGGGACTAGCGGGATGGAATGAGCAGTTCTTC,TRBJ2-1,16,TRBV24-1,TRBD2
CASSSPGQGGTTGELFF,TGTGCCAGCAGCTCGCCGGGACAGGGGGGTACCACCGGGGAGCTGTTTTTT,TRBJ2-2,17,TRBV5-6,TRBD1
CASSFGGGRGNQPQHF,TGTGCCAGCAGTTTTGGTGGGGGGAGAGGCAATCAGCCCCAGCATTTT,TRBJ1-5,16,TRBV28,NA
CASSLLTSNQPQHF,TGTGCCAGCAGTTTACTCACAAGCAATCAGCCCCAGCATTTT,TRBJ1-5,14,TRBV28,NA
CAIGTGVNTIYF,TGTGCCATCGGGACAGGGGTAAACACCATATATTTT,TRBJ1-3,12,TRBV10-3,TRBD1
CASSLVGSSSYNSPLHF,TGTGCCAGCAGCTTAGTTGGTAGCAGCTCCTATAATTCACCCCTCCACTTT,TRBJ1-6,17,TRBV7-2,NA
CASSLTDKTGDGYTF,TGCGCCAGCAGCTTGACCGATAAGACAGGGGATGGCTACACCTTC,TRBJ1-2,15,TRBV5-1,TRBD1
CASSYQGDGYTF,TGTGCCAGCAGTTACCAAGGGGATGGCTACACCTTC,TRBJ1-2,12,TRBV6-5,NA